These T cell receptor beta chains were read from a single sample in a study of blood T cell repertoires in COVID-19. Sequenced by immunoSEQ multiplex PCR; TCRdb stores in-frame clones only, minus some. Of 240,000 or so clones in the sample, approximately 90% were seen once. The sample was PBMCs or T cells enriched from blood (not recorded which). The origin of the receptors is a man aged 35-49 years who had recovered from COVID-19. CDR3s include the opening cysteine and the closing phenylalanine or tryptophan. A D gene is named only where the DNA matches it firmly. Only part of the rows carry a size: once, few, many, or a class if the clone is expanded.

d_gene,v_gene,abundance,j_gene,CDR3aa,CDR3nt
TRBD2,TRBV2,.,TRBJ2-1,CASSVSGGLNEQFF,TGTGCCAGCAGTGTTTCGGGAGGTCTCAATGAGCAGTTCTTC
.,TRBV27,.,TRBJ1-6,CASGPSGEQYNSPLHF,TGTGCCAGCGGGCCATCGGGGGAGCAATATAATTCACCCCTCCACTTT
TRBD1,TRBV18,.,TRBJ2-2,CASSQQGANTGELFF,TGTGCCAGCTCACAGCAGGGGGCGAACACCGGGGAGCTGTTTTTT
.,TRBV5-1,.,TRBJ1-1,CASSLGASNTEAFF,TGCGCCAGCAGCTTGGGAGCCTCGAACACTGAAGCTTTCTTT
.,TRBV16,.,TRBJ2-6,CASSQLQGTGANVLTF,TGTGCCAGCAGCCAGCTTCAGGGGACCGGGGCCAACGTCCTGACTTTC
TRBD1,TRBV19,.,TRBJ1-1,CASSIRTGPLPEAFF,TGTGCCAGTAGTATACGGACAGGGCCTCTCCCTGAAGCTTTCTTT
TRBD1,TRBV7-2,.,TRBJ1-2,CASSSNHDPGQGSGGYTF,TGTGCCAGCAGCTCAAACCACGATCCGGGACAGGGGTCGGGTGGCTACACCTTC
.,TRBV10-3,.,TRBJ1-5,CAISEWGDSNQPQHF,TGTGCCATCAGTGAGTGGGGGGACAGCAATCAGCCCCAGCATTTT
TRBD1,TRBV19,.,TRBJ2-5,CASSFLQGVEETQYF,TGTGCCAGTAGTTTCCTACAGGGGGTGGAAGAGACCCAGTACTTC
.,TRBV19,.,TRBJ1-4,CASSPRQDTTNEKLFF,TGTGCCAGTAGTCCACGACAGGACACAACTAATGAAAAACTGTTTTTT
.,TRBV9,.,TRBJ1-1,CASSVEGGTAFF,TGTGCCAGCAGCGTAGAGGGGGGGACAGCTTTCTTT
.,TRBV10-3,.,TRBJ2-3,CAISDPGVTDTQYF,TGTGCCATCAGTGACCCGGGAGTCACAGATACGCAGTATTTT
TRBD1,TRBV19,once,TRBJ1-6,CASRGPTGDSSPLHF,TGTGCCAGTAGAGGTCCGACAGGGGATAGTTCACCCCTCCACTTT
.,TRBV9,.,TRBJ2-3,CASSVATRERTDTQYF,TGTGCCAGCAGCGTAGCTACAAGGGAGAGGACAGATACGCAGTATTTT
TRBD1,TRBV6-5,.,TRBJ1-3,CASSYSPDRGTMYF,TGTGCCAGCAGTTACTCGCCGGACAGGGGGACCATGTATTTT